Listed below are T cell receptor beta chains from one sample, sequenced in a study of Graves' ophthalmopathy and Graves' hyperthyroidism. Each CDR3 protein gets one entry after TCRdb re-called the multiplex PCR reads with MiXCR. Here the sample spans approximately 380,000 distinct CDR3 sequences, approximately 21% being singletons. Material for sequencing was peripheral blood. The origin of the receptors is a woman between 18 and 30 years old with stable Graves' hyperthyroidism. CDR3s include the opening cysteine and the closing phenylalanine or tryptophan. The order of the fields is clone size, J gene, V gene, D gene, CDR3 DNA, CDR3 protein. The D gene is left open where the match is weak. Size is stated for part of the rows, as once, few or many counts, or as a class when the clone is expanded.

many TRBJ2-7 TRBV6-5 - TGTGCCAGCAGTTACTCGACAAGGCACGAGCAGTACTTC CASSYSTRHEQYF
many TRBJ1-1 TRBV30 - TGTGCCTGGAGTGTCCCTCGTTCTTGGACAGAGAACACTGAAGCTTTCTTT CAWSVPRSWTENTEAFF
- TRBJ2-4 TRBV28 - TGTGCCAGCAGTTCTGTGAGACAGAAAAACATTCAGTACTTC CASSSVRQKNIQYF
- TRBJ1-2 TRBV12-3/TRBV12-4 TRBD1 TGTGCCAGCAGACCAACAGGGGGAGAAGGCTACACCTTC CASRPTGGEGYTF
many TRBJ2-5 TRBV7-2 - TGTGCCAGCCCAGATCCATTACCTCGGGGGACCCAGTACTTC CASPDPLPRGTQYF
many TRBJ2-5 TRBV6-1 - TGTGCCAGCAGTGAACCGCTCTCGCAAGAGACCCAGTACTTC CASSEPLSQETQYF
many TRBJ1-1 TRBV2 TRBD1 TGTGCCGGGGCAACGGGACAGGGAAAGAGGTCGAACACTGAAGCTTTCTTT CAGATGQGKRSNTEAFF
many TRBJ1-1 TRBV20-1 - TGCAGTGCTAGTTCGACTGAAGCTTTCTTT CSASSTEAFF
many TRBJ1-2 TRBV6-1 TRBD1 TGTGCCAGCAGAAACGACAGGGAGGCCAACTATGGCTACACCTTC CASRNDREANYGYTF
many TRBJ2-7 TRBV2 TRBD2 TGTGCCAGTCTGGGACTAGCGGGACATTACGAGCAGTACTTC CASLGLAGHYEQYF
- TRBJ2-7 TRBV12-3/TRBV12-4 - TGTGCCAGCAGTTTCGGTCCCGAGCAGTACTTC CASSFGPEQYF
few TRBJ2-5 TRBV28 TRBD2 TGTGCCAGCAGCCGCCGGCGGGGGGTAGGGGAGACCCAGTACTTC CASSRRRGVGETQYF
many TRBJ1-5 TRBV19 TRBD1 TGTGCCAGTAGTTTCGGACAGGGGGAATCTCAGCCCCAGCATTTT CASSFGQGESQPQHF
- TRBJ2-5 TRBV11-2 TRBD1 TGTGCCAGCAGCAACCAGGACAGGCTCGGGGATGATAAGACCCAGTACTTC CASSNQDRLGDDKTQYF
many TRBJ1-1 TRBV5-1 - TGCGCCAGCAGCTTGATGGTGGGGCGTGGTACTGAAGCTTTCTTT CASSLMVGRGTEAFF
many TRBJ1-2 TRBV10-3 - TGTGCCATCAGTTTCGACGGGGACTATGGCTACACCTTC CAISFDGDYGYTF
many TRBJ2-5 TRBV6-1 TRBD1 TGTGCCAGCAGTGAATACGGAGGACAGGGGGCAGAGACCCAGTACTTC CASSEYGGQGAETQYF